This T cell receptor (beta chain) comes out of a study of cytomegalovirus exposure and HLA in healthy donors. This clone was seen a few times. CDR1 is SGHRS, CDR2 YFSETQ, per germline. Trimming removed 6 bases at V and 0 bases at J, with 12 bases between. The length of the CDR3 is 14 residues. Vbeta (60) and Jbeta (13) primers were used in the PCR. Method: immunoSEQ multiplex PCR; TCRdb's copy keeps in-frame clones and lacks some. Of some 120,000 clones listed, 70% to 80% are singletons. The chain links TRBV5-1 to TRBJ1-1; weak D call: TRBD1 (6 bases). The receptor comes from a man aged 25 to 40 in good health and CMV-seronegative. Sequencing was carried out using PBMCs. CDR3 DNA sequence: TGCGCCAGCAACGGACAGTTCATGAACACTGAAGCTTTCTTT. Its protein product is CASNGQFMNTEAFF.